This T cell receptor beta chain stems from a study of shared clonotypes between healthy human individuals. Overall study findings and caveats: Sampling covered nothing but blood. Tissue TCR repertoires likely differ from those found in blood.

Splitting of each subset's genomic DNA was done evenly across several immunoSEQ plates. Sequenced by immunoSEQ multiplex PCR; TCRdb stores in-frame clones only, minus some. Among approximately 500,000 clones listed, more than 65% were seen once. The J segment lost 3 bases and the V segment lost 2 bases, leaving 6 bases of the junction unmatched. The CDR3 is made up of 16 amino acids. Germline V gives CDR1 LGHNA, CDR2 YNFKEQ. A note on this clone: Its target is unknown.

This chain joins TRBV4-2 and TRBJ2-1, with 8 nucleotides matching TRBD2. This TCR derives from a woman aged 40 to 50 in good health. Some clones in this sample may be carry-over from other donors' samples. Input material: PBMCs. CDR3: CASSQSAGAGYNEQFF. The CDR3 DNA reads as TGTGCCAGCAGCCAATCAGCGGGAGCGGGCTACAATGAGCAGTTCTTC.